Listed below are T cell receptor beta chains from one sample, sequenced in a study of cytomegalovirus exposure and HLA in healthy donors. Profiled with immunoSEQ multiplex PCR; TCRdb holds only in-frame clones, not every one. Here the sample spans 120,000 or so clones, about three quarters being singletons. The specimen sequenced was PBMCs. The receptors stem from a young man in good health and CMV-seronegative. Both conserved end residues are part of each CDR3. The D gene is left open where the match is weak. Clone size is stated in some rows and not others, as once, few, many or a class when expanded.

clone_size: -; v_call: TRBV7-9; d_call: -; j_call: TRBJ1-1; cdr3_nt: TGTGCCAGCAGCTTAGGAGGCGGGGGGCTGAACACTGAAGCTTTCTTT; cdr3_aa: CASSLGGGGLNTEAFF
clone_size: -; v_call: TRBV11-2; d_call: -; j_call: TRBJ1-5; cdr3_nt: TGTGCCAGCAGCTTAGAGTTAGGCGGCAAGCCCCAGCATTTT; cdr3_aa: CASSLELGGKPQHF
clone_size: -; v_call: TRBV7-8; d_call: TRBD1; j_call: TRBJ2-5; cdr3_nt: TGTGCCAGCAGCTTACGACAGGGGGCTGCGGAGACCCAGTACTTC; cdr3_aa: CASSLRQGAAETQYF
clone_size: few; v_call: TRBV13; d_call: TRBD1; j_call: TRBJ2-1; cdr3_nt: TGTGCCACCTCCGGGACAGGGGCCTACAATGAGCAGTTCTTC; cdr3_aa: CATSGTGAYNEQFF
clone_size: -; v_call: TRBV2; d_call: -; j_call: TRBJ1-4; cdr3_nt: TGTGCCAGCAGTGTACCTCTAGGAACTAATGAAAAACTGTTTTTT; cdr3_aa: CASSVPLGTNEKLFF
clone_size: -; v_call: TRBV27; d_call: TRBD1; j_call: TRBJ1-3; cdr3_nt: TGTGCCAGCCGGGACAGCGGGACAGGTGGAAACACCATATATTTT; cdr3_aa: CASRDSGTGGNTIYF
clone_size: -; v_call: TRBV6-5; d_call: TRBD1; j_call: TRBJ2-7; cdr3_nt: TGTGCCAGCAGTCCCGACAGGGTATTTTACGAGCAGTACTTC; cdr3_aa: CASSPDRVFYEQYF
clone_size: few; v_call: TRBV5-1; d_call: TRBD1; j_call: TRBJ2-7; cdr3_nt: TGCGCCAGCAGCTACGGACAGGGGGGATACGAGCAGTACTTC; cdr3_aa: CASSYGQGGYEQYF
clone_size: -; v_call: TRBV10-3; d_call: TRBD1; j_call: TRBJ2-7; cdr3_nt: TGTGCCACCGAGACAGGGGGAACCTACGAGCAGTACTTC; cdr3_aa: CATETGGTYEQYF
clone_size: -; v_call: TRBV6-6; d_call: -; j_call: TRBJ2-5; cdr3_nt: TGTGCCAGCAGTTACTCGGGGCGGGGCTACCAAGAGACCCAGTACTTC; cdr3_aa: CASSYSGRGYQETQYF
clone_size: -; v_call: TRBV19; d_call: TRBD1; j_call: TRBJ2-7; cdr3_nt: TGTGCCAGTAGTATAGGACAGGGCTACGAGCAGTACTTC; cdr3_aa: CASSIGQGYEQYF
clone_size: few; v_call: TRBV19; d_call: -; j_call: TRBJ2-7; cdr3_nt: TGTGCCAGTAGTAGGAGTAAAGCGTCCTACGAGCAGTACTTC; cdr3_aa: CASSRSKASYEQYF
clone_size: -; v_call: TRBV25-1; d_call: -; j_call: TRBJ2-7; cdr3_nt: TGTGCCAGCAGTGGCTGGGGGGGCTCCGAGCAGTACTTC; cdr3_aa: CASSGWGGSEQYF
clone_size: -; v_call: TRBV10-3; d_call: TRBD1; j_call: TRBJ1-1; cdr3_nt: TGTGCCATCCGTGGGACAGGTTCGGGGACTGAAGCTTTCTTT; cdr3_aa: CAIRGTGSGTEAFF
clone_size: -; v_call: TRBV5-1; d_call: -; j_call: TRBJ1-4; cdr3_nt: TGCGCCAGCAGCTTTGCTGGAGCAACTAATGAAAAACTGTTTTTT; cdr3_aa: CASSFAGATNEKLFF
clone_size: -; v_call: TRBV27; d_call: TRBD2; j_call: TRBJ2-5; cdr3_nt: TGTGCCAGCAGTTCCCCCCGCGCGGGGGGAGAGACCCAGTACTTC; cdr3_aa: CASSSPRAGGETQYF
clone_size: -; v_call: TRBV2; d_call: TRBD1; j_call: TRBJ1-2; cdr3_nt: TGTGCCAGCAGTGAAGGACAGGGTCTGGGTGGCTACACCTTC; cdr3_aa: CASSEGQGLGGYTF
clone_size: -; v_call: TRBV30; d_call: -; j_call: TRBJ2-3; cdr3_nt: TGTGCCTGGAGGGCTTACACAGATACGCAGTATTTT; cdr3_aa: CAWRAYTDTQYF
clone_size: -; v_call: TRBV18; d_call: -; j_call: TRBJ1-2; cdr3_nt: TGTGCCAGCTCACCGGGGACTGGGCACGCCGGAAACTATGGCTACACCTTC; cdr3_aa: CASSPGTGHAGNYGYTF
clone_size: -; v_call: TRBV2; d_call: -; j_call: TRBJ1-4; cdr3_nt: TGTGCCAGCACAAGAGCAACTAATGAAAAACTGTTTTTT; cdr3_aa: CASTRATNEKLFF
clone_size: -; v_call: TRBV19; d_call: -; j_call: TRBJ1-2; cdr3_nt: TGTGCCAGTAGTTTGCAGGGGAGCCCTAACTATGGCTACACCTTC; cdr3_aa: CASSLQGSPNYGYTF
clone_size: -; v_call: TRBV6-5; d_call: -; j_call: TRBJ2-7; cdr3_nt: TGTGCCAGCAGTGCCGCCGCAGGCTACGAGCAGTACTTC; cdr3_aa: CASSAAAGYEQYF
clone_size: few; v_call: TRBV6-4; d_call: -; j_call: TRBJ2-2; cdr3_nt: TGTGCCAGCAGTGACTCAGGGGGTACGGGCACCGGGGAGCTGTTTTTT; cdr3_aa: CASSDSGGTGTGELFF
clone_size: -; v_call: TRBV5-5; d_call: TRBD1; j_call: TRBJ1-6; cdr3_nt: TGTGCCAGCAGCTCGACCCGGACAGGGTCGGGCGATCCACCCCTCCACTTT; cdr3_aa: CASSSTRTGSGDPPLHF
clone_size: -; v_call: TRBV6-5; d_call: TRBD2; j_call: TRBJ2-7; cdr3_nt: TGTGCCAGCAGCCCCAGCCCGGCGGGGGGTTACGAGCAGTACTTC; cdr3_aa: CASSPSPAGGYEQYF
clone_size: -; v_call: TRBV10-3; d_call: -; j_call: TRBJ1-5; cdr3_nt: TGTGCCATCAGTGTGGGCAGGGTAATCAATCAGCCCCAGCATTTT; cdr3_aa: CAISVGRVINQPQHF
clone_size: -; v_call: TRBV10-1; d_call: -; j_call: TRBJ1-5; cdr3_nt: TGCGCCAGCAGTGAACAGGTTAGCAATCAGCCCCAGCATTTT; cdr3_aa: CASSEQVSNQPQHF
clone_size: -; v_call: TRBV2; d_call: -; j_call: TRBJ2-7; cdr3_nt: TGTGCCAGCAGTGAAGCAGGGGGGGCTGGTACCTACGAGCAGTACTTC; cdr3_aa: CASSEAGGAGTYEQYF
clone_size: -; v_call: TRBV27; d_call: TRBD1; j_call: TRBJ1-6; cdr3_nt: TGTGCCAGCAACACAGGGGATTATAATTCACCCCTCCACTTT; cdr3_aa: CASNTGDYNSPLHF
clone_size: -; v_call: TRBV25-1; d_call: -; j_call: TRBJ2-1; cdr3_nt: TGTGCCACTCAACAGGGGGACTACGATAATGAGCAGTTCTTC; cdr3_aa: CATQQGDYDNEQFF
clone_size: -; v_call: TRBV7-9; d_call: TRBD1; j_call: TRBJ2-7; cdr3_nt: TGTGCCAGCACCTACAGGGGTGACTCCTACGAGCAGTACTTC; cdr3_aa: CASTYRGDSYEQYF
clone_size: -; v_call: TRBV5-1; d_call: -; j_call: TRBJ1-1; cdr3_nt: TGCGCCAGCACACAAGGAGAAGGGGACACTGAAGCTTTCTTT; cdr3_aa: CASTQGEGDTEAFF
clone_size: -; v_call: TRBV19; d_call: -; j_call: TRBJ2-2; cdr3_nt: TGTGCCAGTACCGACAGGACCCTACACACCGGGGAGCTGTTTTTT; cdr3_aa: CASTDRTLHTGELFF
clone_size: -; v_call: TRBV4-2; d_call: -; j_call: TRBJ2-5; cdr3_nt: TGTGCCAGCAGCCAAGTTGGGAGGAGGGAGACCCAGTACTTC; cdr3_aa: CASSQVGRRETQYF
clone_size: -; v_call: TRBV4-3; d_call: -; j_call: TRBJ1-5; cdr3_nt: TGCGCCAGCAGCCAAGACCGTTATCAGCCCCAGCATTTT; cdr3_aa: CASSQDRYQPQHF
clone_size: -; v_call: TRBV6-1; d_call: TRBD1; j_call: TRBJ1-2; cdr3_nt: TGTGCCAGCAGTGAAGCTTTGGGACAGGGGGCGAGAGGCTACACCTTC; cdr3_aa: CASSEALGQGARGYTF
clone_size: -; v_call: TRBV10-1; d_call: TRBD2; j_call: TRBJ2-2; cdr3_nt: TGCGCCAGCAGTGAGACCCTGGGAGGGGCCACCGGGGAGCTGTTTTTT; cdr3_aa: CASSETLGGATGELFF
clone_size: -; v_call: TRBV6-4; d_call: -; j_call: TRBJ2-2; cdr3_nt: TGTGCCAGCAGTGAGGAATACAGCAACACCGGGGAGCTGTTTTTT; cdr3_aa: CASSEEYSNTGELFF
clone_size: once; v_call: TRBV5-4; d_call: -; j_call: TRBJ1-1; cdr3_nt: TGTGCCAGCAGCCTTGACACCAACACTGAAGCTTTCTTT; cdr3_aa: CASSLDTNTEAFF
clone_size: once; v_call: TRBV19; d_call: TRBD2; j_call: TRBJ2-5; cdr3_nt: TGTGCCAGTAGTAACTGGCTAGCGGGAGTAAGGGAGACCCAGTACTTC; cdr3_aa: CASSNWLAGVRETQYF
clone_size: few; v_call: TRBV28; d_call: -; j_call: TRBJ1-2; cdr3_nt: TGTGCCAGCAGTTTACAGGGCTACTATGGCTACACCTTC; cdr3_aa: CASSLQGYYGYTF
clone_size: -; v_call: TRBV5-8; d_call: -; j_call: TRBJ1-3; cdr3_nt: TGTGCCAGCAGCTCCGATCCGACTGGTGGAAACACCATATATTTT; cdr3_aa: CASSSDPTGGNTIYF
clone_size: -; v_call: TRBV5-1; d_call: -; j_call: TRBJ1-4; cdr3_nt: TGCGCCAGCGGTAAAACCGGGACTCTTGCGCATGAAAAACTGTTTTTT; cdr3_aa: CASGKTGTLAHEKLFF
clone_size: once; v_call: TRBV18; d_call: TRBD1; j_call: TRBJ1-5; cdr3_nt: TGTGCCAGCTCACAAGGGACAGGGCGCCATCAGCCCCAGCATTTT; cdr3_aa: CASSQGTGRHQPQHF
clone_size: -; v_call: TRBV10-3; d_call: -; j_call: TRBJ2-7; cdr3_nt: TGTGCCATCAGTGAGTTCCAGGGGATTGGCGAGCAGTACTTC; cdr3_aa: CAISEFQGIGEQYF
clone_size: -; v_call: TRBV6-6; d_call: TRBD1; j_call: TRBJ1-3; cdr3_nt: TGTGCCAGCAGTTCCACAGGGGTCTCTGGAAACACCATATATTTT; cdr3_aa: CASSSTGVSGNTIYF
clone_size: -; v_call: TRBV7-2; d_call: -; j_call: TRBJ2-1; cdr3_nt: TGTGCCAGCAGCTTAGGAGGGGGAGGGAGCTCCTACAATGAGCAGTTCTTC; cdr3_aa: CASSLGGGGSSYNEQFF
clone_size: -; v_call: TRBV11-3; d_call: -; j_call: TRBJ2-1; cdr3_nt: TGTGCCAGCGCTGAGGGCGGGAAAGAGCAGTTCTTC; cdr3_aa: CASAEGGKEQFF
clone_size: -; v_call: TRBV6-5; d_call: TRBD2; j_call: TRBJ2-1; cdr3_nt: TGTGCCAGCAGTCCTAGCGGGAGCCGGAGCAATGAGCAGTTCTTC; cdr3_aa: CASSPSGSRSNEQFF
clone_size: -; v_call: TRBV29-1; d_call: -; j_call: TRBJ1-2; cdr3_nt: TGCAGCGTTACAGAAGGACTTGATGCTGGCTACACCTTC; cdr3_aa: CSVTEGLDAGYTF
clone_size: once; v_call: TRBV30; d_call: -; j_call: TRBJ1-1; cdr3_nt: TGTGCCTGGAACAAGAACACTGAAGCTTTCTTT; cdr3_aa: CAWNKNTEAFF
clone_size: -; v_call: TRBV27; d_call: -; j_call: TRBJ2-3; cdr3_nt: TGTGCCAGCAGTTTATCCACAGTGTACGGAGATACGCAGTATTTT; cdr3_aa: CASSLSTVYGDTQYF
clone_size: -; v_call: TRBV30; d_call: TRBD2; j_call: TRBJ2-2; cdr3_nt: TGTGCCTGGAGTGTAGGGACTAGCTGGGTTGGAACCGGGGAGCTGTTTTTT; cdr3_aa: CAWSVGTSWVGTGELFF
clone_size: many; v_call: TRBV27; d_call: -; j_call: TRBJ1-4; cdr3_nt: TGTGCCAGCAGTTTGCGAGACAGGAGTAATGAAAAACTGTTTTTT; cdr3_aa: CASSLRDRSNEKLFF
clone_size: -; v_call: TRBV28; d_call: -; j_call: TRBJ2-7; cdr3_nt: TGTGCCAGCTCCACCGGAGGGACCAGATCCTACGAGCAGTACTTC; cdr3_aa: CASSTGGTRSYEQYF